The source of this T cell receptor beta chain is a study of post-analysis software for immune sequencing data. Turning to the study itself: The study covered relapsing-remitting, secondary progressive and progressive-relapsing courses of multiple sclerosis.

The length of the CDR3 is 15 residues. Germline V gene data show CDR1 as PRHDT and CDR2 as FYEKMQ (reference sequence). With V trimmed by 5 bases and J by 5 bases, 8 bases remained unmatched. cDNA libraries of TCR beta carried unique molecular identifiers. Input of about 0.9 to 10 million T cells yielded 450,000 to 550,000 cDNA molecules. TCRdb fed the PCR reads into MiXCR, producing one record per CDR3 protein. The table shows hundreds of thousands of distinct CDR3 sequences, with over 45% occurring only once. Study findings and constraints: Those samples that were prepared in the same batch co-clustered strongly by F measure. Compared against controls, patients with multiple sclerosis displayed significantly lower normalized Chao1 diversity. A handful of TRBV segments were significantly more frequent in patients than in controls. TRBV5-6, TRBV5-1 and TRBV20-1 were among these segments.

A word on this clonotype: The antigen remains undetermined.

The sequence came from a girl aged 2 to 9 with multiple sclerosis. The chain carries TRBV13 and TRBJ2-5; 10 bases are a match to TRBD1. Sequenced input: blood. DNA of the CDR3: TGTGCCAGCAGCCGACAGGGGGCGTTCGGGGAGACCCAGTACTTC. It codes for CASSRQGAFGETQYF. Drawing the rest from reference TRBV13 and TRBJ2-5, the complete variable domain is AAGVIQSPRHLIKEKRETATLKCYPIPRHDTVYWYQQGPGQDPQFLISFYEKMQSDKGSIPDRFSAQQFSDYHSELNMSSLELGDSALYFCASSRQGAFGETQYFGPGTRLLVL.